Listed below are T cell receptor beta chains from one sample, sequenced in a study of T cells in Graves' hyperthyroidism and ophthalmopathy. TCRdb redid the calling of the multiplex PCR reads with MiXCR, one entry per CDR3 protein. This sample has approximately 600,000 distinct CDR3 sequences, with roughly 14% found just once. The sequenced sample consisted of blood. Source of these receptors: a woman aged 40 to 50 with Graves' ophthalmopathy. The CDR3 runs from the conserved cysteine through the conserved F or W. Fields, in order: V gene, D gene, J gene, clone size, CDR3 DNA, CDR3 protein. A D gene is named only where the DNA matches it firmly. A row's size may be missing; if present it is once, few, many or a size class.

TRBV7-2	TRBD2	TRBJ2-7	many	TGTGCCAGCAGCTTAGTCGGACTAGCGCCCCACGAGCAGTACTTC	CASSLVGLAPHEQYF
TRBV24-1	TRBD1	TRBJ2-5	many	TGTGCCACCAGTGACCCAGGACAGGTCGGACAAGAGACCCAGTACTTC	CATSDPGQVGQETQYF
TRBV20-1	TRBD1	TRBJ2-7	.	TGCAGTGCTACATTGGGACAGGGGGCCCACGAGCAGTACTTC	CSATLGQGAHEQYF
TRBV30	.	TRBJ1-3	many	TGTGCCTGGACTTCTGGGGGCACCATATATTTT	CAWTSGGTIYF
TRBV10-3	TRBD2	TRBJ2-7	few	TGTGCCATCAGCCCTGGGACTAGCGGAAAATACGAGCAGTACTTC	CAISPGTSGKYEQYF
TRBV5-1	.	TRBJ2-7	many	TGCGCCAGCAGCTTGTCGGCAGGCAGGGTTGACGAGCAGTACTTC	CASSLSAGRVDEQYF
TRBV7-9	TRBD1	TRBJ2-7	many	TGTGCCAGCAGCTTAGTACAGGGGGCGGTTAACGAGCAGTACTTC	CASSLVQGAVNEQYF
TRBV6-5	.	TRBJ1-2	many	TGTGCCAGCATGCGCTTTATTGAGGACAGATATGGCTACACCTTC	CASMRFIEDRYGYTF
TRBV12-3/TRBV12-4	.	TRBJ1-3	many	TGTGCCAGCAGTCTCACGGGGCCTGGAAACACCATATATTTT	CASSLTGPGNTIYF
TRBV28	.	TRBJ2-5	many	TGTGCCAGCAGTTTCGGGGGCCACGGACCCGAGACCCAGTACTTC	CASSFGGHGPETQYF
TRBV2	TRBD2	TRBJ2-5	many	TGTGCCAGCCGTCGACGGGAGGGCCGGGAGACCCAGTACTTC	CASRRREGRETQYF
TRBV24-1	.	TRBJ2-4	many	TGTGCCACCAGTGATTTGAAGGTTGGGAACATTCAGTACTTC	CATSDLKVGNIQYF
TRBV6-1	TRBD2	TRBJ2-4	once	TGTGCCAGCAGTCGCGGGAGGGGGGTGAACATTCAGTACTTC	CASSRGRGVNIQYF
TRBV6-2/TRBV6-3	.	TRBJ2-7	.	TGTGCCAGCAGTTTCTCCCAGGACGACTCTTACGAGCAGTACTTC	CASSFSQDDSYEQYF
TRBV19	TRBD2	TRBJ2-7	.	TGTGCCAGTAGTGGATTGAGCGGGAGGGCCGCCTACGAGCAGTACTTC	CASSGLSGRAAYEQYF
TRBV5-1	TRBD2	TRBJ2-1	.	TGCGCCAGCAGCTTGGGACTAGCGGGAGGAATGGACAATGAGCAGTTCTTC	CASSLGLAGGMDNEQFF
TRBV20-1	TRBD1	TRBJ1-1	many	TGCAGTGCTACCGAGACAGGGGAGGCCACTGAAGCTTTCTTT	CSATETGEATEAFF
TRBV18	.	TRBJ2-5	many	TGTGCCAGCTCACCACGGGGCGGGGCACAAGAGACCCAGTACTTC	CASSPRGGAQETQYF
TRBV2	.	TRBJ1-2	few	TGTGCCAGCAGGCAGGTGGGGGGCTACACCTTC	CASRQVGGYTF
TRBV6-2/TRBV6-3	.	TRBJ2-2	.	TGTGCCAGCAGTTACGAAAGGACCGGGGAGCTGTTTTTT	CASSYERTGELFF
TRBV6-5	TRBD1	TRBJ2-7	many	TGTGCCAGCAGGTACGGACAGGGTTCCTACGAGCAGTACTTC	CASRYGQGSYEQYF
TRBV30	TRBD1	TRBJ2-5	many	TGTGCCTGGAGTGTACAGGGGGGCGAGACCCAGTACTTC	CAWSVQGGETQYF
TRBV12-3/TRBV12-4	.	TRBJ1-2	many	TGTGCCACCACCCTCCGGGGGGGGTCTAACTATGGCTACACCTTC	CATTLRGGSNYGYTF
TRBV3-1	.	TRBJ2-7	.	TGTGCCAGCAGCCAAGGGGTAGGACTTAACCTTGGACAGTACTTC	CASSQGVGLNLGQYF
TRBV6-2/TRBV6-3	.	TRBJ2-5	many	TGTGCCAGCAGTTACTCGAGTTCGGGGGCAGAGACCCAGTACTTC	CASSYSSSGAETQYF
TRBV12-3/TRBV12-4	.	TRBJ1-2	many	TGTGCCAGCAGTTTAACACTCCATAACTATGGCTACACCTTC	CASSLTLHNYGYTF
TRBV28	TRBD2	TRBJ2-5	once	TGTGCCAGCAGTCCTCATCCCGCGGGAGATGGAGAGACCCAGTACTTC	CASSPHPAGDGETQYF
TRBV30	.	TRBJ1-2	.	TGTGCCTGGATCCGCCCCACTGCACTGACGAACTATGGCTACACCTTC	CAWIRPTALTNYGYTF
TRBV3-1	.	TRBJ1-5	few	TGTGCCAGCAGCCAAGATCGCAGCAATCAGCCCCAGCATTTT	CASSQDRSNQPQHF
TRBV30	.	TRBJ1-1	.	TGTGCCTGGAGTCCCTGGGGGGATGAAGCTTTCTTT	CAWSPWGDEAFF
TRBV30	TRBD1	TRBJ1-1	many	TGTGCCTGGGACCGACAGGGGAACACTGAAGCTTTCTTT	CAWDRQGNTEAFF
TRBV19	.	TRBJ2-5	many	TGTGCCAGTAGTATATATATGGGACTCGACCAAGAGACCCAGTACTTC	CASSIYMGLDQETQYF
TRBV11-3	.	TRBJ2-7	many	TGTGCCAGCAGCTTAGTCGGGGGTCCCAGCTCCTACGAGCAGTACTTC	CASSLVGGPSSYEQYF
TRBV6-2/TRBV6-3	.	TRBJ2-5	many	TGTGCCAGCAGGCGTCCCTCCGGGACCCCAGGGGAGACCCAGTACTTC	CASRRPSGTPGETQYF
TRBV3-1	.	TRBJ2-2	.	TGTGCCACCAGCCGGGGGACTAACACCGGGGAGCTGTTTTTT	CATSRGTNTGELFF
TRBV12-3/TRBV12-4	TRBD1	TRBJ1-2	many	TGTGCCAGCAGTATCACAGGGGGCTATGGCTACACCTTC	CASSITGGYGYTF
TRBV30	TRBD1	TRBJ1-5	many	TGTGCCTGGAGTCCAGGGGGGGATCAGCCCCAGCATTTT	CAWSPGGDQPQHF
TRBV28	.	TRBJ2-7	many	TGTGCCAGCGGACAGAACTTTTACGAGCAGTACTTC	CASGQNFYEQYF
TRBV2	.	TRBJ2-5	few	TGTGCCAGCAGTGAAGACCCCCCGGGAGAGACCCAGTACTTC	CASSEDPPGETQYF
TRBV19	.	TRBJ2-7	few	TGTGCCAGTAGTATCCACCTGACTGCCACCTACGAGCAGTACTTC	CASSIHLTATYEQYF
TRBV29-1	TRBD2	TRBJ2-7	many	TGCAGCGTGGAGCGGGAGGGAATCTACGAGCAGTACTTC	CSVEREGIYEQYF
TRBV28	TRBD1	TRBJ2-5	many	TGTGCCAGCAAAGAAGCTTCGACAGGGGGAGAGACCCAGTACTTC	CASKEASTGGETQYF
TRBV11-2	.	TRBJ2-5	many	TGTGCCAGCAGCTCCGGACAGATGGGGTACCAAGAGACCCAGTACTTC	CASSSGQMGYQETQYF
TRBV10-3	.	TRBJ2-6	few	TGTGCCACCGGGGGCTCTGGGGCCAACGTCCTGACTTTC	CATGGSGANVLTF
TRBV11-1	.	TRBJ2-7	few	TGTGCCAGCAGCTTTAGTAGATTATTCTACGAGCAGTACTTC	CASSFSRLFYEQYF
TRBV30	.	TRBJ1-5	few	TGTGCCTGGAGTTTGGGGAGCGCTCAGCCCCAGCATTTT	CAWSLGSAQPQHF
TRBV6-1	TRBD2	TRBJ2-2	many	TGTGCCAGCACTAGCGGGAGTAGACCCGGGGAGCTGTTTTTT	CASTSGSRPGELFF
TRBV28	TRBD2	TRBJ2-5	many	TGTGCCAGCAGTTTTAGCGGGAGGGCCTCGGAGGCCCAGTACTTC	CASSFSGRASEAQYF
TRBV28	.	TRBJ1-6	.	TGTGCCAGCAGCCATACCCCGGGAGGCTCACCCCTCCACTTT	CASSHTPGGSPLHF
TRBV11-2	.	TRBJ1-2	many	TGTGCCAGCAGCCCCGTGGAAGGGGGGAACTATGGCTACACCTTC	CASSPVEGGNYGYTF
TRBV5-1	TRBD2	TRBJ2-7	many	TGCGCCAGCAGCTTAGGCCTAGCGGGAGGCGGGCAGTACTTC	CASSLGLAGGGQYF
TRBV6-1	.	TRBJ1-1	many	TGTGCCAGCAGTGAAGCGGGGAAATACAGGACCGCCATGAACACTGAAGCTTTCTTT	CASSEAGKYRTAMNTEAFF
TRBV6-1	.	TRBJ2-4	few	TGTGCCAGCAGGGGCCCGGACAGCATTATAGCCAAAAACATTCAGTACTTC	CASRGPDSIIAKNIQYF
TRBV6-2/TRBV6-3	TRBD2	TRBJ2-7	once	TGTGCCAGCAGTGGACTAGAGAACGCCTACGAGCAGTACTTC	CASSGLENAYEQYF
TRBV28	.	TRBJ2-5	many	TGTGCCAGCAGTTCCCAAAGGGGGGGGATCGAGACCCAGTACTTC	CASSSQRGGIETQYF
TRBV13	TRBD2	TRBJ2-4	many	TGTGCCAGCAGCCCCCGACTAGCGGGAGGGGGGAGGACCAAAAACATTCAGTACTTC	CASSPRLAGGGRTKNIQYF
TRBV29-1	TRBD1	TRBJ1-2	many	TGCAGCGTCCACACCTCGGGACAGGGAGTAAAGGGCTATACCTTC	CSVHTSGQGVKGYTF
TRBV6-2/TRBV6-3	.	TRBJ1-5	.	TGTGCCAGCAGTCCTACAAGTAGGGGCAATCAGCCCCAGCATTTT	CASSPTSRGNQPQHF